This T cell receptor (beta chain) comes out of a study of OX40 agonist ivuxolimab in advanced cancers. Sequenced by immunoSEQ multiplex PCR; TCRdb stores in-frame clones only, minus some. The data contain about 58,000 clones, 75% to 85% of them singletons. The CDR3 has 11 residues. CDR1 and CDR2 (germline): SQVTM, ANQGSEA. The ends lost 7 bases at V and 3 bases at J; junction bases unmatched: 2. This sequence was found in an adult with an advanced solid tumor such as melanoma, head and neck, liver or kidney cancer. This chain connects TRBV29-1 to TRBJ1-2, with 7 positions matching TRBD1. The sample here was CD4+ or CD8+ T cells sorted from blood, taken in a trial of the OX40 agonist ivuxolimab. The CDR3, as DNA: TGCAGCGGTGGGACAGACTATGGCTACACCTTC. Translated: CSGGTDYGYTF.